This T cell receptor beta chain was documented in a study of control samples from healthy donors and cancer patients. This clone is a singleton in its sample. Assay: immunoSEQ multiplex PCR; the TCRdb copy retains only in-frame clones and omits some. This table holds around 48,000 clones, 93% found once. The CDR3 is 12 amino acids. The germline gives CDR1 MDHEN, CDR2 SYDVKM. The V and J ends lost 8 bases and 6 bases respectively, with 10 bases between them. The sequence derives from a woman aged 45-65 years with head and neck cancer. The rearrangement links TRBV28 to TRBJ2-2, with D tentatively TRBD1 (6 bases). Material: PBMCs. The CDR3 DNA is TGTGCCAGCTCAGGGGTGGCCGGGGAGCTGTTTTTT. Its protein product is CASSGVAGELFF.